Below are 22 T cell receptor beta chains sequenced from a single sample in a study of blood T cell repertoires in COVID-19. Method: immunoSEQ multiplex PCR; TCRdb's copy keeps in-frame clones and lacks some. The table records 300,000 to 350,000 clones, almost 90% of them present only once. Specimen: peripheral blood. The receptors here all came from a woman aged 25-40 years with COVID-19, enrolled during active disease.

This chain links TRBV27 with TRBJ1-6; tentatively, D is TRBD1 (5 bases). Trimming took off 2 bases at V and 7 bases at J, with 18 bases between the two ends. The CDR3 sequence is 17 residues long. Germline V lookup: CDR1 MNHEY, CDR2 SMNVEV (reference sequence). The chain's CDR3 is CASSLVIGTGKNSPLHF. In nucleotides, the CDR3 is TGTGCCAGCAGTTTAGTGATTGGCACAGGAAAGAATTCACCCCTCCACTTT.

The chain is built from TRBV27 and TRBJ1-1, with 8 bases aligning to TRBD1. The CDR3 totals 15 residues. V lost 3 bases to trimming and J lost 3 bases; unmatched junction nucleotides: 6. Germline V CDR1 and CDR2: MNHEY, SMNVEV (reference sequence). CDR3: CASSFQGAAYTEAFF. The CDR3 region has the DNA TGTGCCAGCAGTTTTCAGGGGGCTGCTTACACTGAAGCTTTCTTT.

The CDR3 is CASSTGTGGLYEQYF. CDR3 nucleotides: TGTGCCAGTAGTACCGGGACAGGGGGCTTGTACGAGCAGTACTTC. V and J are TRBV19 and TRBJ2-7; TRBD1 matches at 12 bases. There are 15 residues in the CDR3. Germline V lookup: CDR1 LNHDA, CDR2 SQIVND (reference sequence). Trimming removed 4 bases from V and 4 bases from J; junction bases left unmatched: 5.

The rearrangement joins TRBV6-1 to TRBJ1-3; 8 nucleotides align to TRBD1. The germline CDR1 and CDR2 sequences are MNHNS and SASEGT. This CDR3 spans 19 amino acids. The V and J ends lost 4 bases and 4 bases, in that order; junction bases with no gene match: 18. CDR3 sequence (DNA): TGTGCCAGCAGTGGACCCCCCCCTGCCGGACAGGGAGAAGGAAACACCATATATTTT. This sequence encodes CASSGPPPAGQGEGNTIYF.

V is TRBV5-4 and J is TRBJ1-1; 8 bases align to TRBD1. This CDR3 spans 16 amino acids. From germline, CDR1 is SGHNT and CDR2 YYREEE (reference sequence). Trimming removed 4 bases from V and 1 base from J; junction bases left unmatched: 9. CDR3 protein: CASSRGQGSTNTEAFF. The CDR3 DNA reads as TGTGCCAGCAGCCGTGGACAGGGATCCACGAACACTGAAGCTTTCTTT.

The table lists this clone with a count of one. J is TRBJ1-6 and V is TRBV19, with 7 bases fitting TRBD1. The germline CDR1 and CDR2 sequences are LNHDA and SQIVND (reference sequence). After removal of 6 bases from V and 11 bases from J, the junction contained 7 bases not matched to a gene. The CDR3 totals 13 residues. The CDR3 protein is CASRSGTDTPLHF. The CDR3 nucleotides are TGTGCCAGTAGATCCGGGACAGACACACCCCTCCACTTT.

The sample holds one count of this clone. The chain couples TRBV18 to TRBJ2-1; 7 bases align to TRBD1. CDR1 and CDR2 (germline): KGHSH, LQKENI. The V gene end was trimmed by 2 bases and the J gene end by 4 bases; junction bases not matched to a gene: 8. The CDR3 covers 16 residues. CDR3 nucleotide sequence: TGTGCCAGCTCACCATCCTTCCAGGGGGAGTACAATGAGCAGTTCTTC. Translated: CASSPSFQGEYNEQFF.

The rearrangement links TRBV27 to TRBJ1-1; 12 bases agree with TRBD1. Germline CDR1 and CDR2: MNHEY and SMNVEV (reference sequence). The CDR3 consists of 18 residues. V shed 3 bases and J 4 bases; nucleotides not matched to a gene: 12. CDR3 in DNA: TGTGCCAGCAGTTTTATGCTTGGGGGACAGGGGGCCGGCACTGAAGCTTTCTTT. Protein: CASSFMLGGQGAGTEAFF.

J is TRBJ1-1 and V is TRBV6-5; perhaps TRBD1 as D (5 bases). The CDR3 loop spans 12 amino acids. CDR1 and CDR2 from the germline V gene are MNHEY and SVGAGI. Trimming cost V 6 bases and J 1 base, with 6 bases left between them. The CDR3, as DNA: TGTGCCAGCAGGGGGCCGAACACTGAAGCTTTCTTT. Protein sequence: CASRGPNTEAFF.

The CDR3 sequence is CASSQDLSGSGKETQYF. The CDR3 coding sequence is TGTGCCAGCAGCCAAGATCTTAGCGGGAGTGGGAAAGAGACCCAGTACTTC. The chain combines TRBV3-1 (or the pseudogene TRBV3-2) with TRBJ2-5, with 9 bases fitting TRBD2. V lost 0 bases to trimming and J lost 3 bases; unmatched junction nucleotides: 8. CDR3 length: 17 residues. Germline-derived CDR1 and CDR2 are LGHDT and YNNKEL (reference sequence).

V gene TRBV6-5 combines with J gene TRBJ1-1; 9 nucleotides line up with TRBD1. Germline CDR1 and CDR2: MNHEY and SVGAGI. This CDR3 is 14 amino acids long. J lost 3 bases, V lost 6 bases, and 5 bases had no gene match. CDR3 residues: CASRYRGLDTEAFF. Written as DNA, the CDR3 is TGTGCCAGCAGGTACAGGGGGCTTGACACTGAAGCTTTCTTT.

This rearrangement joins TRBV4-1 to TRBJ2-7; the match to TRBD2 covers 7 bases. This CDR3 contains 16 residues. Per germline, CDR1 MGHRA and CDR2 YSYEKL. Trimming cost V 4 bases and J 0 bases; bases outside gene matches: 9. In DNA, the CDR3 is TGCGCCAGCAGCCGAAACCTAGCGGAGAGCTCCTACGAGCAGTACTTC. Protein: CASSRNLAESSYEQYF.

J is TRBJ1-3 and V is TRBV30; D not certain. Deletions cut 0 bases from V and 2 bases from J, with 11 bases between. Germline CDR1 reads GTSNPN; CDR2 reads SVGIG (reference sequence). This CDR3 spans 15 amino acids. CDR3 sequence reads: CAWSVLSGTGNTIYF. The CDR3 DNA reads TGTGCCTGGAGTGTACTGTCGGGTACTGGAAACACCATATATTTT.

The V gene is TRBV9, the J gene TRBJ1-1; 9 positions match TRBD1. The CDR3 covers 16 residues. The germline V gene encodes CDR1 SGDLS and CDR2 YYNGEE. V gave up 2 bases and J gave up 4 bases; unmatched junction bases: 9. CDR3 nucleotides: TGTGCCAGCAGCGTCGGGACAGGGCGAGTAGGCACTGAAGCTTTCTTT. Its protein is CASSVGTGRVGTEAFF.

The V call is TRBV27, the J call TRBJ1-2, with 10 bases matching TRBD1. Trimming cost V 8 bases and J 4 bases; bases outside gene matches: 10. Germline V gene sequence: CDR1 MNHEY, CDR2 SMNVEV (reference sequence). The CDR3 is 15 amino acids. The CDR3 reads CASHKTGQGSYGYTF. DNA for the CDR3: TGTGCCAGCCACAAGACGGGACAGGGGAGCTATGGCTACACCTTC.

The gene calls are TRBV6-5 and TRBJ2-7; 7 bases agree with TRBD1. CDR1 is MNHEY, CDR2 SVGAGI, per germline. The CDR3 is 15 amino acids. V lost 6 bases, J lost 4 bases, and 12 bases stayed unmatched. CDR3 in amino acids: CASRSLTGTDYEQYF. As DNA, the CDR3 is TGTGCCAGCAGATCTTTAACCGGGACAGATTACGAGCAGTACTTC.

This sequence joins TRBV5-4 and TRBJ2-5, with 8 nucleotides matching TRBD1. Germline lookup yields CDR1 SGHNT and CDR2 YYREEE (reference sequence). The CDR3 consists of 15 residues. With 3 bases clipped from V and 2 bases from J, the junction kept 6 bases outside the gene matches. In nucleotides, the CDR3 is TGTGCCAGCAGCTGGGGCGACAGGGGACAAGAGACCCAGTACTTC. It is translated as CASSWGDRGQETQYF.

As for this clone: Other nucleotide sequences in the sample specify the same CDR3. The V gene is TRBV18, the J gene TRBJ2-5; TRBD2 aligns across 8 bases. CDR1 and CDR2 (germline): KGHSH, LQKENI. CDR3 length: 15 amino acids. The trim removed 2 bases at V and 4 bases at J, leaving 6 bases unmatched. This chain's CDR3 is CASSPGLAGGETQYF. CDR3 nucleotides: TGTGCCAGCTCACCAGGGTTGGCGGGAGGAGAGACCCAGTACTTC.

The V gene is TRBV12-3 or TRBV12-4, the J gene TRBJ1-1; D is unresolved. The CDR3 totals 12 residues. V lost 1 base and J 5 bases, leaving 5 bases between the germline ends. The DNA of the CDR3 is TGTGCCAGCAGTTTAGGGGCTACTGAAGCTTTCTTT. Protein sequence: CASSLGATEAFF.

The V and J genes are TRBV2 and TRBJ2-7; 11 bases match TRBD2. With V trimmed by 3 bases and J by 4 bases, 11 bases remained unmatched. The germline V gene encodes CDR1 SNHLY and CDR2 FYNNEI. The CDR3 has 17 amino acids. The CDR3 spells CASSDKLAGVFAYEQYF. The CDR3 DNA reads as TGTGCCAGCAGTGATAAACTAGCGGGAGTGTTTGCTTACGAGCAGTACTTC.

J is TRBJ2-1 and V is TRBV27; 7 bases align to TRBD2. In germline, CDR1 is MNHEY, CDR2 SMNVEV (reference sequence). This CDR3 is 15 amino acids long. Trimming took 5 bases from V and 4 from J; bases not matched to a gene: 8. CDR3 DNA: TGTGCCAGCAGTCCAAGGGTAGCGGGTTACAATGAGCAGTTCTTC. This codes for CASSPRVAGYNEQFF.

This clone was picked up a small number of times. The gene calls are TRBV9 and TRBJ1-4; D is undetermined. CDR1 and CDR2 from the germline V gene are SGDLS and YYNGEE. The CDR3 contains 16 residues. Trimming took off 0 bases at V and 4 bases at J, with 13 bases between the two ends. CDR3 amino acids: CASSVGTAPINEKLFF. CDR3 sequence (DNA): TGTGCCAGCAGCGTAGGAACAGCTCCTATTAATGAAAAACTGTTTTTT.